The next 21 T cell receptor beta chains were all read from a single sample in a study of blood T cell repertoires in COVID-19. Libraries were prepared by immunoSEQ multiplex PCR; TCRdb keeps only in-frame clonotypes and omits some of them. The sample comprises roughly 410,000 clones, more than 75% of which are singletons, and about 2.3% rests with the top ten. Sequencing used peripheral blood. These receptors all stem from a woman aged 55-69 years with COVID-19, enrolled during active disease.

The V gene is TRBV5-1, the J gene TRBJ2-7; maybe TRBD1 (7 bases). The CDR3 runs to 14 residues. The V gene's germline CDR1 is SGHRS and CDR2 YFSETQ. V lost 4 bases and J lost 0, with 11 bases in between. The CDR3 loop reads CASSPGDSSYEQYF. The CDR3 bases are TGCGCCAGCAGCCCGGGGGACAGCTCCTACGAGCAGTACTTC.

The V gene is TRBV29-1, the J gene TRBJ1-1; D gene unclear. This CDR3 contains 14 residues. Germline V lookup: CDR1 SQVTM, CDR2 ANQGSEA. V dropped 2 bases and J dropped 1 base, with 11 bases sitting between them. In nucleotides, the CDR3 is TGCAGCGTTGAAAAGTATCGGGGGAACACTGAAGCTTTCTTT. Its translation: CSVEKYRGNTEAFF.

This chain connects TRBV2 to TRBJ1-1; D possibly corresponds to TRBD1 (5 bases). Per germline, CDR1 SNHLY and CDR2 FYNNEI. The V end lost 6 bases, the J end lost 1 base, and 9 bases lay between the germline ends. The length of the CDR3 is 13 residues. DNA of the CDR3: TGTGCCAGCAGGATTACAGGGAACACTGAAGCTTTCTTT. Its translation is CASRITGNTEAFF.

In its sample, this clone was seen a few times. V gene TRBV19 combines with J gene TRBJ1-6; TRBD1 aligns across 8 bases. This CDR3 contains 14 residues. CDR1 is LNHDA and CDR2 is SQIVND in the germline V gene (reference sequence). The V gene end was trimmed by 3 bases and the J gene end by 6 bases; junction bases not matched to a gene: 1. The CDR3 spells CASSIQGANSPLHF. DNA for the CDR3: TGTGCCAGTAGTATTCAGGGGGCTAATTCACCCCTCCACTTT.

The chain employs TRBV5-1 and TRBJ1-3; 11 positions match TRBD1. Germline assignment: CDR1 SGHRS and CDR2 YFSETQ. V lost 1 base to trimming and J lost 3 bases; unmatched junction nucleotides: 3. CDR3 length: 16 amino acids. The CDR3 spells CASSLRTGGHGNTIYF. CDR3 nucleotides: TGCGCCAGCAGCTTGAGGACAGGGGGCCATGGAAACACCATATATTTT.

This clone was recorded only once. V is TRBV24-1 and J is TRBJ1-1; the D gene is possibly TRBD1 (5 bases). CDR1 is KGHDR and CDR2 is SFDVKD in the germline V gene. This CDR3 spans 16 amino acids. V was cut by 3 bases and J by 2 bases, with 15 bases left in between. DNA of the CDR3: TGTGCCACCAGTGATCGTGGGGGGGTTATTAACACTGAAGCTTTCTTT. It translates to CATSDRGGVINTEAFF.

The V and J genes are TRBV5-1 and TRBJ1-2; D unresolved. Germline CDR1 and CDR2: SGHRS and YFSETQ. This CDR3 has 15 residues. V was clipped by 0 bases and J by 0 bases, with 9 bases between them. The CDR3 region is CASSLDPGANYGYTF. CDR3 in DNA: TGCGCCAGCAGCTTGGACCCCGGAGCTAACTATGGCTACACCTTC.

This sequence joins TRBV6-5 and TRBJ1-2; tentative D call: TRBD1 (5 bases). The V end lost 7 bases, the J end lost 7 bases, and 22 bases lay between the germline ends. CDR1 and CDR2 (germline): MNHEY, SVGAGI. There are 15 residues in the CDR3. CDR3 sequence (DNA): TGTGCCAGCACCCTTTCCCTCCAGGGTATACGTGGCTACACCTTC. This codes for CASTLSLQGIRGYTF.

The gene calls are TRBV21-1 and TRBJ1-2. TRBV21-1 is marked as a pseudogene. This CDR3 is 16 amino acids long. CDR3 DNA: TGTGCCAGCAGCAAAAGAAGGTCGGGTTTTAACTATGGCTACACCTTC. It yields the protein CASSKRRSGFNYGYTF.

With regard to this clone: This sample also contains other DNA sequences that code for the same CDR3. The gene calls are TRBV6-5 and TRBJ1-5; D is perhaps TRBD1 (5 bases). The CDR3 runs to 15 residues. Trimming stripped 2 bases from V and 2 bases from J, with 10 bases between. Germline V CDR1 and CDR2: MNHEY, SVGAGI. In DNA, the CDR3 is TGTGCCAGCAGTTACAGGGAAGGGGGCAATCAGCCCCAGCATTTT. Encoded protein: CASSYREGGNQPQHF.

The chain recombines TRBV27 with TRBJ1-2; the match to TRBD1 covers 7 bases. The CDR3 covers 15 residues. V lost 6 bases and J lost 11; bases outside the gene matches: 18. In germline, CDR1 is MNHEY, CDR2 SMNVEV (reference sequence). The CDR3 region is CASRDLGAASGGYTF. CDR3 nucleotide sequence: TGTGCCAGCAGAGATTTGGGGGCAGCTTCAGGGGGGTACACCTTC.

The chain carries TRBV5-5 and TRBJ1-1; a weak D match, TRBD1 (5 bases). The CDR3 covers 13 residues. Trimming removed 1 base at V and 4 bases at J, with 8 bases between. Germline CDR1 SGHKS, CDR2 YYEKEE (reference sequence). The CDR3: CASSLTGFTEAFF. As DNA, the CDR3 is TGTGCCAGCAGCTTGACAGGATTCACTGAAGCTTTCTTT.

The genes are TRBV5-1 and TRBJ1-2; the D gene is possibly TRBD1 (5 bases). This CDR3 is 16 amino acids long. V was shortened by 0 bases and J by 8 bases, with 20 bases between the two germline ends. CDR1 is SGHRS and CDR2 is YFSETQ in the germline V gene. The DNA for the CDR3 is TGCGCCAGCAGCTTGGATGGCTGGGGGGGAATAAAAGGCTACACCTTC. Residues: CASSLDGWGGIKGYTF.

The chain recombines TRBV5-5 with TRBJ2-7; D call uncertain. This CDR3 is 11 amino acids long. CDR1 and CDR2 (germline): SGHKS, YYEKEE (reference sequence). The V end lost 3 bases, the J end lost 6 bases, and 7 bases lay between the germline ends. In DNA form, the CDR3 reads TGTGCCAGCAGCTCTTTAGTCGAGCAGTACTTC. It specifies CASSSLVEQYF.

The chain uses TRBV4-1 and TRBJ1-1, with 7 bases aligning to TRBD1. V lost 4 bases to trimming and J lost 2 bases; unmatched junction nucleotides: 4. Germline CDR1 MGHRA, CDR2 YSYEKL. The CDR3 runs to 14 residues. Written as DNA, the CDR3 is TGCGCCAGCAGCCTGACAGGGCTAAACACTGAAGCTTTCTTT. Encoded protein: CASSLTGLNTEAFF.

The chain joins TRBV6-2 or TRBV6-3 to TRBJ2-7, with D possibly being TRBD2 (5 bases). The CDR3 has 13 residues. V was clipped by 5 bases and J by 3 bases, with 11 bases between them. From germline, CDR1 is MNHEY and CDR2 SVGEGT. This CDR3 reads CASSRTTSYEQYF. DNA of the CDR3: TGTGCCAGCAGTCGAACAACTAGCTACGAGCAGTACTTC.

V gene TRBV6-5 combines with J gene TRBJ2-2; 8 bases are a match to TRBD1. There are 15 residues in the CDR3. The ends lost 6 bases at V and 0 bases at J; junction bases unmatched: 3. Germline V CDR1 and CDR2: MNHEY, SVGAGI. In DNA, the CDR3 is TGTGCCAGCAGGACGGACAGGGCGAACACCGGGGAGCTGTTTTTT. Its protein is CASRTDRANTGELFF.

This chain connects TRBV5-6 to TRBJ1-4; D is uncertain. CDR3 length: 16 residues. Deletions cut 0 bases from V and 5 bases from J, with 14 bases between. Germline CDR1 and CDR2: SGHDT and YYEEEE. Written as DNA, the CDR3 is TGTGCCAGCAGCTTGGTCCAGGAACGCTCCAATGAAAAACTGTTTTTT. This translates into CASSLVQERSNEKLFF.

This rearrangement joins TRBV4-1 to TRBJ1-1; D ambiguous. CDR3 length equals 15 residues. CDR1 MGHRA and CDR2 YSYEKL come from the germline V gene. Deletions cut 1 base from V and 0 bases from J, with 9 bases between. CDR3 amino acids: CASSQVVALNTEAFF. Here the CDR3 DNA reads TGCGCCAGCAGCCAAGTGGTGGCATTGAACACTGAAGCTTTCTTT.

This clone is a singleton in its sample. The J gene is TRBJ1-1, the V gene TRBV10-3; maybe TRBD1 (6 bases). This CDR3 region has 14 residues. V was trimmed by 10 bases and J by 5 bases, leaving 20 bases between them. Germline V lookup: CDR1 ENHRY, CDR2 SYGVKD. CDR3 DNA sequence: TGTGCCACCCACGGCGCCGGGGGGCGGACTGAAGCTTTCTTT. Protein sequence: CATHGAGGRTEAFF.

In this sample, this clone turned up once. V is TRBV11-2 and J is TRBJ2-5, with 7 bases fitting TRBD2. V was pared by 5 bases and J by 1 base, with 10 bases of the junction left unmatched. Germline loops: CDR1 SGHAT, CDR2 FQNNGV. The CDR3 runs to 16 residues. The CDR3 reads CASSPGVSGGQETQYF. As DNA, the CDR3 is TGTGCCAGCAGCCCGGGCGTGTCGGGGGGCCAAGAGACCCAGTACTTC.